This TCR beta chain derives from a study of metastatic and nonmetastatic thyroid tumors. About the research overall: Both malignant and benign thyroid patients supplied peripheral blood and tumor or nodule tissue samples, across which the repertoires of these patients were then compared.

Study-wide points: Compared with benign nodules, malignant thyroid tumors were reported to have significantly higher TCR beta diversity in both blood and tumor.

Until they underwent thyroid surgery, no patient had received any treatment. Original processing methods: It was from CDR3 differences across clinicopathological groups that a distant-metastasis classifier for papillary thyroid cancer was built. TCRdb re-called clones from the PCR reads using MiXCR. The V and J calls reflect TCRdb's pipeline rather than the authors' work. The repertoire holds approximately 7,800 clones, with about a quarter as singletons. V shed 0 bases, J shed 3 bases, and the junction held 7 bases outside the gene matches. Per the germline V gene, CDR1 is MGHRA and CDR2 is YSYEKL. This CDR3 is built from 16 residues. Worth noting for this clone: Antigen: not known.

The origin of this receptor is a female donor with papillary thyroid cancer or a benign thyroid nodule (not recorded which). Some clones in this sample may be carry-over from other donors' samples. This rearrangement joins TRBV4-1 to TRBJ2-7; 8 nucleotides match TRBD1. Sequences were obtained from adjacent normal tissue. The CDR3 bases are TGCGCCAGCAGCCAAGATCTATACAGGGGGATCTACGAGCAGTACTTC. Its translation is CASSQDLYRGIYEQYF.